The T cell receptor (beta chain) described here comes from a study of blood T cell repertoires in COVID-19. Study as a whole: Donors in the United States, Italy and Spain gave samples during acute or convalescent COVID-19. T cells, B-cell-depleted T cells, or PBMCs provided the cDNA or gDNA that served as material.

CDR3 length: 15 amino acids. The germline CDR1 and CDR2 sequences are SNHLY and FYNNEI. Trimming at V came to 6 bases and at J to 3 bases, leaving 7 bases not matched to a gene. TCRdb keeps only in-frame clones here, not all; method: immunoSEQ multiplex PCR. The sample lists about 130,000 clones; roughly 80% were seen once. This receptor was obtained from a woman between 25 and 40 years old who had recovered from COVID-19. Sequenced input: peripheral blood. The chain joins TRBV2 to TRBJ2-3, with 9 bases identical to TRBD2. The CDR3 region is CASSPSGRRTDTQYF. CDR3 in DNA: TGTGCCAGCAGCCCCAGCGGGAGGAGGACAGATACGCAGTATTTT. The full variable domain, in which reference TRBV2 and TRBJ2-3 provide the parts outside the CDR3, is EPEVTQTPSHQVTQMGQEVILRCVPISNHLYFYWYRQILGQKVEFLVSFYNNEISEKSEIFDDQFSVERPDGSNFTLKIRSTKLEDSAMYFCASSPSGRRTDTQYFGPGTRLTVL.